The 6 T cell receptor beta chains reported below all come from one sample, sequenced in a study of T cells expressing NK-cell markers. For each CDR3 protein, TCRdb gives one entry from its re-call of the 5' RACE reads, without DNA. The sample holds about 550,000 distinct CDR3 sequences. The sequenced sample consisted of blood T cells: a sorted CD56 or NKG2C T cell subset, CD4+ or CD8+ T cells, or bulk PBMC T cells (not recorded which). The receptor set was obtained from a young man in good health.

This chain links TRBV6-5 with TRBJ2-1; TCRdb outputs TRBD2, but without DNA this stays unchecked. Germline assignment: CDR1 MNHEY and CDR2 SVGAGI. The CDR3 is 14 amino acids. The CDR3 sequence: CASSREREVYEQFF.

The chain has TRBV15 and TRBJ1-5; absent DNA, TCRdb's TRBD1 call cannot be checked. Germline lookup yields CDR1 LNHNV and CDR2 YYDKDF (reference sequence). The CDR3 extends over 18 amino acids. The CDR3 loop reads CATSSARQTGAPNQPQHF. Full variable domain (outside the CDR3, taken from reference TRBV15 and TRBJ1-5): DAMVIQNPRYQVTQFGKPVTLSCSQTLNHNVMYWYQQKSSQAPKLLFHYYDKDFNNEADTPDNFQSRRPNTSFCFLDIRSPGLGDTAMYLCATSSARQTGAPNQPQHFGDGTRLSIL.

This chain uses TRBV7-9 with TRBJ2-3; no DNA is available, so the TRBD2 call from TCRdb remains unchecked. This CDR3 has 15 amino acids. In germline, CDR1 is SEHNR, CDR2 FQNEAQ (reference sequence). This chain's CDR3 is CASSLERSGRDTQYF. The complete variable domain, with remaining parts taken from reference TRBV7-9 and TRBJ2-3, reads DTGVSQNPRHKITKRGQNVTFRCDPISEHNRLYWYRQTLGQGPEFLTYFQNEAQLEKSRLLSDRFSAERPKGSFSTLEIQRTEQGDSAMYLCASSLERSGRDTQYFGPGTRLTVL.

The genes are TRBV5-1 and TRBJ2-1; TCRdb lists TRBD2, though no DNA is available to test this call. This CDR3 comprises 16 residues. CDR1 is SGHRS and CDR2 is YFSETQ in the germline V gene. The CDR3: CASSRTGTSVYNEQFF.

V usage is TRBV6-5 and J usage is TRBJ1-1. Germline V gene data show CDR1 as MNHEY and CDR2 as SVGAGI. The CDR3 loop spans 14 amino acids. CDR3 region: CASASFNLGDEAFF.

V and J are TRBV20-1 and TRBJ1-5. There are 17 residues in the CDR3. The germline V gene has CDR1 DFQATT and CDR2 SNEGSKA (reference sequence). CDR3: CSAQPESPNFSRQPQHF.